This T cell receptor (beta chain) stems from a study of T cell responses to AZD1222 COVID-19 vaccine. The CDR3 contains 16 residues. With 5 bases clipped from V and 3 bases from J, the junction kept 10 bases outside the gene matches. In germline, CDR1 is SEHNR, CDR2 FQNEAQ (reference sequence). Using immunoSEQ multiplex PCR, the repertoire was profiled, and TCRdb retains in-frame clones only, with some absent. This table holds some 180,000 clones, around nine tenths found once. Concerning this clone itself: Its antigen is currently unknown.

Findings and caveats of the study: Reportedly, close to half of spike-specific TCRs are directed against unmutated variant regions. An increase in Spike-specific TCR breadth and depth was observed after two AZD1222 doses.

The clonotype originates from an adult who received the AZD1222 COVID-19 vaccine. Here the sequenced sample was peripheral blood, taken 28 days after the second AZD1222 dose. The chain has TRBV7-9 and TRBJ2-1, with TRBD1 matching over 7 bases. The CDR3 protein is CASSPHRGSGYNEQFF. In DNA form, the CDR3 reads TGTGCCAGCAGCCCCCACAGGGGATCCGGCTACAATGAGCAGTTCTTC. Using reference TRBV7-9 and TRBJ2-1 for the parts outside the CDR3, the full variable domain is DTGVSQNPRHKITKRGQNVTFRCDPISEHNRLYWYRQTLGQGPEFLTYFQNEAQLEKSRLLSDRFSAERPKGSFSTLEIQRTEQGDSAMYLCASSPHRGSGYNEQFFGPGTRLTVL.